This entry describes one T cell receptor beta chain. This clone occurred a few times. This clone's antigen is unknown. No quality values exist for individual bases; no much larger clone is one base distant. This sample was included in a study of metastatic and nonmetastatic thyroid tumors (dated by TCRdb to about 2020). With respect to the entire study: Repertoires from peripheral blood and from tumor or nodule tissue samples of malignant and benign thyroid patients were compared. What the research found in general, with its limitations: In both blood and tumor samples, malignant tumors were reported to have significantly higher TCR beta diversity than benign nodules.

No treatment had been received by any patient before thyroid surgery. Using T-cell receptor beta sequencing, the researchers looked back retrospectively at clinical samples from patients, gathered between the early 2010s and the late 2010s. The receptor library was made with PCR. TCRdb shows the sequencer as Illumina HiSeq 4000. High-throughput sequencing was used to profile the TCR beta-chain CDR3 region of every patient. On the authors' methods: Drawing on CDR3 differences between clinicopathological groups, the researchers built a classifier meant to tell apart patients with distant-metastatic papillary thyroid cancer. The Shannon index was used to assess repertoire diversity, and the Morisita-Horn index was used to assess tumor-blood repertoire similarity. Using fastp trimming at Q25 and MiXCR clonotype assembly, TCRdb reanalyzed the public sequencing data and kept in-frame beta chains. These V and J calls originate from TCRdb's pipeline instead of the authors' own analysis. The sample profile shows just under 20,000 clones; about a quarter of them were found once. The ten largest clonotypes hold 6% to 7% of the sample.

According to the germline V gene, CDR1 reads KGHSH and CDR2 reads LQKENI. From its cysteine to its phenylalanine, the CDR3 spans 15 amino acids. Of all the DNA, just the CDR3 is kept, 45 bases in frame from base 1. V ends up 4 bases short and J 2 bases short, with an unmatched junction base count of 8. This receptor was identified in a female donor with papillary thyroid cancer or a benign thyroid nodule (not recorded which). Some clones in this sample may be carry-over from other donors' samples. The chain was built from TRBV18 and TRBJ2-7; a stretch of 7 junction bases matches TRBD1. Sequenced input: blood. CDR3 loop: CASSLTGTDAYEQYF. The nucleotides are TGTGCCAGCTCACTAACCGGGACAGATGCCTACGAGCAGTACTTC.